The 24 T cell receptor beta chains given below trace back to one sample, sequenced in a study of a mutant IDH1 vaccine in newly diagnosed glioma. The assay was immunoSEQ multiplex PCR, and TCRdb's table has in-frame clones only and misses some. The sample carries roughly 45,000 clones, about four fifths recorded once. These receptors have no known antigen. Indicated time point: week 23, last vaccination. It was 300 ug of mutant IDH1 20-mer peptide that made up each vaccine dose, given with topical imiquimod. Sequencing used PBMCs, obtained from a glioma patient whose treatment included an IDH1 peptide vaccine. These receptors originate from a woman aged 18-29 years with glioma. Some clones in this sample may be carry-over from other donors' samples.

The CDR3 reads CASTPGPIPSDTQYF. The CDR3 DNA reads TGTGCCAGCACCCCGGGACCCATCCCGTCGGATACGCAGTATTTT. The gene calls are TRBV7-2 and TRBJ2-3, with D perhaps assigned TRBD1 or TRBD2 (5 bases each). Germline loops: CDR1 SGHTA, CDR2 FQGNSA. Trimming shortened V by 7 bases and J by 6 bases, and 20 bases separated the two germline ends. The CDR3 runs 15 residues.

The rearrangement uses TRBV2 and TRBJ2-3, with 10 bases fitting TRBD2. The germline V gene encodes CDR1 SNHLY and CDR2 FYNNEI. CDR3 length: 17 amino acids. The V and J ends lost 7 bases and 3 bases, in that order; junction bases with no gene match: 13. Here the CDR3 DNA reads TGTGCCAGCATCCGGCTAGCGGGAGCGGGTGGGACAGATACGCAGTATTTT. Amino acid sequence: CASIRLAGAGGTDTQYF.

The V and J genes are TRBV30 and TRBJ1-6; a possible D gene is TRBD1 (5 bases). This CDR3 contains 17 residues. The germline V and J ends were trimmed by 3 bases and 2 bases, with 17 bases remaining between them. Germline assignment: CDR1 GTSNPN and CDR2 SVGIG (reference sequence). Here the CDR3 reads CAWRKTRGQAYNSPLHF. CDR3 sequence (DNA): TGTGCCTGGAGAAAAACAAGGGGCCAGGCCTATAATTCACCCCTCCACTTT.

The chain recombines TRBV7-9 with TRBJ1-4; no reliable D call. The V gene's germline CDR1 is SEHNR and CDR2 FQNEAQ (reference sequence). The CDR3 consists of 15 residues. Between the trimmed V and J ends, which lost 7 bases and 0 bases, there was a span of 12 bases. CDR3 loop: CASTSTSATNEKLFF. The DNA of the CDR3 is TGTGCCAGCACTTCGACATCCGCAACTAATGAAAAACTGTTTTTT.

The V call is TRBV13, the J call TRBJ2-2; 8 positions agree with TRBD2. The CDR3 is 16 amino acids. V dropped 5 bases and J dropped 3; count of bases not matched to a gene: 8. Germline V gives CDR1 PRHDT, CDR2 FYEKMQ (reference sequence). CDR3 sequence (DNA): TGTGCCAGCAGCAGGCGGGAGGCCTATGACACCGGGGAGCTGTTTTTT. Its translation: CASSRREAYDTGELFF.

V is TRBV6-5 and J is TRBJ2-2, with D uncertain. The V gene lost 0 bases and the J gene lost 7 bases, with 6 bases spanning the gap. CDR1 and CDR2 from the germline V gene are MNHEY and SVGAGI. This CDR3 is 13 amino acids long. Here the CDR3 DNA reads TGTGCCAGCAGTTACTCGGGCAGCGGGGAGCTGTTTTTT. This gives the protein CASSYSGSGELFF.

The count of this clone is one. The chain has TRBV6-1 and TRBJ1-2, with no clear D. Trimming pared 7 bases from V and 5 bases from J, leaving 11 bases between. The CDR3 runs to 12 residues. Per germline, CDR1 MNHNS and CDR2 SASEGT. DNA for the CDR3: TGTGCCAGCACTTTGCCGGCTTATGGCTACACCTTC. Translation gives CASTLPAYGYTF.

This chain joins TRBV10-2 and TRBJ1-1, with 8 positions matching TRBD1. Trimming removed 7 bases from V and 1 base from J; junction bases left unmatched: 14. The CDR3 runs 17 residues. Germline CDR1 WSHSY, CDR2 SAAADI. In DNA form, the CDR3 reads TGCGCCAGCATTCCGAGAGGGACAGGTAGGGGGAACACTGAAGCTTTCTTT. Amino acid sequence: CASIPRGTGRGNTEAFF.

The chain employs TRBV6-1 and TRBJ1-6; D is possibly TRBD1 (5 bases). V gave up 6 bases and J gave up 6 bases, with 15 bases separating them. This CDR3 is 15 amino acids long. Germline V lookup: CDR1 MNHNS, CDR2 SASEGT. Written as DNA, the CDR3 is TGTGCCAGCAGCGGGCGTCGGGGCCCTAATTCACCCCTCCACTTT. Translated: CASSGRRGPNSPLHF.

The chain couples TRBV5-1 to TRBJ1-2; no firm D call. Trimming removed 3 bases from V and 6 bases from J, with 18 bases in between. Germline V gene data show CDR1 as SGHRS and CDR2 as YFSETQ. The CDR3 length is 15 residues. The CDR3 region is CASSSDPDGMDGYTF. The CDR3 nucleotides read TGCGCCAGCAGCTCCGATCCGGACGGGATGGATGGCTACACCTTC.

This chain joins TRBV13 and TRBJ2-1, with a weak D call TRBD2 (7 bases). This CDR3 region has 18 residues. Trimming removed 5 bases from V and 3 bases from J, with 23 bases in between. Per germline, CDR1 PRHDT and CDR2 FYEKMQ (reference sequence). The CDR3 DNA reads as TGTGCCAGCAGCCCCAAGGTTCTGGCGGGGGCCCACTACAATGAGCAGTTCTTC. As protein: CASSPKVLAGAHYNEQFF. Variable domain in full (rest from reference TRBV13 and TRBJ2-1): AAGVIQSPRHLIKEKRETATLKCYPIPRHDTVYWYQQGPGQDPQFLISFYEKMQSDKGSIPDRFSAQQFSDYHSELNMSSLELGDSALYFCASSPKVLAGAHYNEQFFGPGTRLTVL.

The chain carries TRBV10-3 and TRBJ2-7; D remains ambiguous. Trimming stripped 7 bases from V and 3 bases from J, with 28 bases between. CDR1 and CDR2 (germline): ENHRY, SYGVKD. The length of the CDR3 is 18 residues. The CDR3 nucleotides are TGTGCCATCACCCACCCCGGCCGGGTCCAAACTACCCACTACGAGCAGTACTTC. Amino acids: CAITHPGRVQTTHYEQYF.

For this clone: This specimen includes other DNA sequences encoding the same CDR3. DNA for the CDR3: TGCAGCGTTGTAACGGTCAACTATGGCTACACCTTC. Its protein is CSVVTVNYGYTF. This chain connects TRBV29-1 to TRBJ1-2, with D hard to call. The CDR3 is made up of 12 amino acids. CDR1 and CDR2 (germline): SQVTM, ANQGSEA. Deletions cut 4 bases from V and 2 bases from J, with 8 bases between.

The chain links TRBV6-5 to TRBJ1-5; D gene unclear. CDR1 and CDR2 from the germline V gene are MNHEY and SVGAGI. Trimming left V 4 bases short and J 11 bases short, with 12 bases between. The CDR3 is 12 residues long. The CDR3 is CASSSGSLAQHF. The CDR3 nucleotides read TGTGCCAGCAGTTCGGGGTCTTTGGCCCAGCATTTT.

The J gene is TRBJ2-7, the V gene TRBV11-1, with D maybe TRBD2 (7 bases). The CDR3 consists of 14 residues. V gave up 2 bases and J gave up 2 bases, with 10 bases separating them. The V gene's germline CDR1 is SGHAT and CDR2 FQDESV (reference sequence). CDR3 DNA: TGTGCCAGCAGCTTAACGGGGGGCACCTACGAGCAGTACTTC. Protein sequence: CASSLTGGTYEQYF.

This rearrangement joins TRBV19 to TRBJ1-3; D gene ambiguous. V was trimmed by 5 bases and J by 1 base, leaving 3 bases between them. CDR3 length equals 12 residues. Per the germline V gene, CDR1 is LNHDA and CDR2 is SQIVND (reference sequence). The CDR3 loop reads CASSESGNTIYF. The CDR3 DNA reads TGTGCCAGTAGTGAGTCTGGAAACACCATATATTTT.

The chain links TRBV7-9 to TRBJ2-7; the D is unclear. The CDR3 sequence is 13 residues long. V lost 6 bases and J lost 4, with 13 bases in between. Germline V gene lookup returns CDR1 SEHNR and CDR2 FQNEAQ (reference sequence). The CDR3 reads CASRPNPGYEQYF. The CDR3 DNA reads as TGTGCCAGCAGACCTAATCCAGGATACGAGCAGTACTTC.

The J gene is TRBJ1-2, the V gene TRBV29-1, with D unclear. Germline V gene data show CDR1 as SQVTM and CDR2 as ANQGSEA. There are 8 residues in the CDR3. Trimming shortened V by 7 bases and J by 8 bases, and 5 bases separated the two germline ends. This CDR3 is CSGTGYTF. CDR3 bases: TGCAGCGGGACCGGCTACACCTTC.

The chain couples TRBV7-6 to TRBJ2-5; 11 bases are a match to TRBD2. V trimming: 0 bases; J trimming: 5 bases; junction bases outside the gene matches: 8. From germline, CDR1 is SGHVS and CDR2 FNYEAQ. This CDR3 spans 17 amino acids. The CDR3 here is CASSLAGGLADRETQYF. CDR3 nucleotide sequence: TGTGCCAGCAGCTTAGCTGGGGGACTAGCGGACAGGGAGACCCAGTACTTC.

The V call is TRBV6-4, the J call TRBJ2-1; 10 nucleotides match TRBD2. The CDR3 covers 15 residues. Trimming cost V 2 bases and J 8 bases; bases outside gene matches: 6. In germline, CDR1 is MRHNA, CDR2 SNTAGT. The CDR3 sequence is CASSDASGSEDEQFF. The CDR3 coding sequence is TGTGCCAGCAGTGACGCTAGCGGGAGTGAAGATGAGCAGTTCTTC.

This rearrangement joins TRBV5-4 to TRBJ2-2; TRBD1 matches at 7 bases. The CDR3 has 14 amino acids. V gave up 5 bases and J gave up 0 bases; unmatched junction bases: 1. Germline CDR1 and CDR2: SGHNT and YYREEE (reference sequence). The CDR3 reads CASRGGPNTGELFF. CDR3 bases: TGTGCCAGCAGAGGGGGCCCGAACACCGGGGAGCTGTTTTTT.

CDR3 region: CSVDRGTDTQYF. The CDR3 DNA follows: TGCAGCGTTGACCGCGGCACAGATACGCAGTATTTT. The chain couples TRBV29-1 to TRBJ2-3; D ambiguous. V was cut by 3 bases and J by 1 base, with 5 bases left in between. The germline gives CDR1 SQVTM, CDR2 ANQGSEA. This CDR3 has 12 residues.

This chain links TRBV2 with TRBJ1-3; TRBD1 matches 9 bases. With 4 bases clipped from V and 6 bases from J, the junction kept 7 bases outside the gene matches. The CDR3 totals 15 residues. Germline CDR1 reads SNHLY; CDR2 reads FYNNEI. The CDR3 loop is CASSGGQGLENTIYF. In DNA form, the CDR3 reads TGTGCCAGCAGTGGGGGACAGGGTCTTGAAAACACCATATATTTT.

This clone turned up a few times. V is TRBV29-1 and J is TRBJ1-2, with TRBD1 identical over 9 bases. Losses at the gene ends were 5 bases for V and 6 bases for J; bases not matched to a gene: 10. CDR1 and CDR2 from the germline V gene are SQVTM and ANQGSEA. CDR3 size: 14 residues. The CDR3 here is CSVTGQGPTDGYTF. DNA of the CDR3: TGCAGCGTTACGGGACAGGGACCGACTGATGGCTACACCTTC.